This TCR beta chain was documented in a study of cytotoxic CD8 clonotypes in ibrutinib-treated CLL. Whole-study context: A mean of around 270,000 productive templates and about 88,000 productive rearrangements was obtained per sample.

Generated by immunoSEQ multiplex PCR, the TCRdb table keeps only in-frame clones and is missing some. The sample carries about 160,000 clones, 70% to 85% recorded once. In regard to this clone: The antigen is undetermined.

Germline V lookup: CDR1 SGHRS, CDR2 YFSETQ. Trimming cost V 2 bases and J 1 base, with 9 bases left between them. CDR3 length: 14 amino acids. Whole-study results and caveats: Contraction or stability on treatment was seen for public clonotypes, which were uncommon. Baseline levels were approached again at progression, after clonality had risen at ibrutinib response.

This chain links TRBV5-1 with TRBJ1-2; D is perhaps TRBD1 (6 bases). The material was PBMCs, obtained after 24 months of ibrutinib treatment. This clonotype was sampled from a human donor with chronic lymphocytic leukemia. In nucleotides, the CDR3 is TGCGCCAGCAGCTTTGGACAGCTTAACTATGGCTACACCTTC. Its translation is CASSFGQLNYGYTF.